This TCR beta chain was identified in a study of T-cell memory formation after mild COVID-19. At the level of the study: Most TCR clusters belonged to a single donor.

TCRdb analysed the 5' RACE reads with MiXCR anew, one entry per CDR3 protein. The sample records about 600,000 distinct CDR3 sequences, about a fifth being singletons. Regarding the study as a whole: While clones contracting from day 15 to 85 were balanced between CD4 and CD8, later expanders leaned CD4+.

The CDR3 length is 13 residues. Unmatched junction bases numbered 0, after V lost 5 bases and J lost 4 bases. This clonotype has ten or more counts. Its antigen is still unknown. This clonotype was obtained from an adult woman who had mild COVID-19 (a few samples of this study predate the infection). Cell type and time point are not known. Sequences were obtained from PBMCs or a T cell subset sorted from them (not recorded which). The rearrangement uses TRBV12-3 or TRBV12-4 and TRBJ2-1; 9 positions match TRBD2. In DNA, the CDR3 is TGTGCCAGCAGTAGCGGGAGGTACAATGAGCAGTTCTTC. Amino acids: CASSSGRYNEQFF.